The sequence of this T cell receptor beta chain was determined in a study of Ad26.COV2.S vaccination and SARS-CoV-2 variants. Across the whole study: Intramuscular Ad26.COV2.S at 5x10^10 or 1x10^11 viral particles.

Findings of the study overall: Placebo recipients showed lower spike-specific TCR breadth than vaccinees.

The V gene end was trimmed by 0 bases and the J gene end by 2 bases; junction bases not matched to a gene: 1. This CDR3 contains 15 residues. CDR1 is SGHRS and CDR2 is YFSETQ in the germline V gene. Specified treatment: about 20 received Ad26.COV2.S at low or high dose, single or two shots; 5 received placebo; per-sample allocation not given. Repertoires come from day 63 after the first vaccine or placebo injection. In Boston, the donor was an adult between 18-55 years of age. Regarding this clone: Its target is unknown.

Profiling relied on immunoSEQ multiplex PCR, and the TCRdb table lists in-frame clones only, not all of them. The repertoire includes about 350,000 clones, about 85% of them detected once, and 6.4% sits in the top ten. This receptor was obtained from a person aged 18-65 years who received the Ad26.COV2.S COVID-19 vaccine or a placebo. The starting material was peripheral blood, obtained in a trial of Ad26.COV2.S vaccine versus placebo. The chain employs TRBV5-1 and TRBJ1-3, with 8 bases matching TRBD1. The CDR3 DNA follows: TGCGCCAGCAGCTTGGGACAGGGGCCTGGAAACACCATATATTTT. Translating gives CASSLGQGPGNTIYF.